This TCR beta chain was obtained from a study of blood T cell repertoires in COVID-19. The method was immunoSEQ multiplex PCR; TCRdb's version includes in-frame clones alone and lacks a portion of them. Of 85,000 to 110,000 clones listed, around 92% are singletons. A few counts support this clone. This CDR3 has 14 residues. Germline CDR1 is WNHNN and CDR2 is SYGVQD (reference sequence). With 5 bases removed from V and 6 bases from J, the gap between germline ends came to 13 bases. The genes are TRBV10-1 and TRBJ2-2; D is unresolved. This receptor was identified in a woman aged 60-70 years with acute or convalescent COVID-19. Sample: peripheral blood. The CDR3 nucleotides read TGCGCCAGCAGTAGAACTCGTCCCCCCGGGGAGCTGTTTTTT. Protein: CASSRTRPPGELFF.